Reported below is one T cell receptor (beta chain). Its antigen remains unknown. The sample is drawn from a study of shared clonotypes between healthy human individuals. Only in-frame clones appear in the TCRdb table, and some are missing; sequencing was by immunoSEQ multiplex PCR. The data hold around 700,000 clones, with about 78% observed a single time. Study-level results: Naive CD4 clonotypes overlapped across a handful of donors at roughly 5.1%. Despite large depth, rarefaction showed incomplete sorted-subset sequencing. Blood was the sole source, and tissue repertoires probably differ. The diversity represented, both genetic and in exposure history, was limited by few donors.

The CDR3 extends over 14 amino acids. The germline gives CDR1 SGHVS, CDR2 FNYEAQ. The V end lost 1 base, the J end lost 4 bases, and 11 bases lay between the germline ends. The chain recombines TRBV7-6 with TRBJ2-7; D might be TRBD1 (6 bases). Sequencing input: memory CD4+ T cells sorted from blood. Subset indicated: CD45RA-negative fraction. This TCR came from a woman aged 25 to 39 in good health. For the CDR3, the DNA is TGTGCCAGCAGCTTAGATACAGGGCCATACGAGCAGTACTTC. Protein product: CASSLDTGPYEQYF.